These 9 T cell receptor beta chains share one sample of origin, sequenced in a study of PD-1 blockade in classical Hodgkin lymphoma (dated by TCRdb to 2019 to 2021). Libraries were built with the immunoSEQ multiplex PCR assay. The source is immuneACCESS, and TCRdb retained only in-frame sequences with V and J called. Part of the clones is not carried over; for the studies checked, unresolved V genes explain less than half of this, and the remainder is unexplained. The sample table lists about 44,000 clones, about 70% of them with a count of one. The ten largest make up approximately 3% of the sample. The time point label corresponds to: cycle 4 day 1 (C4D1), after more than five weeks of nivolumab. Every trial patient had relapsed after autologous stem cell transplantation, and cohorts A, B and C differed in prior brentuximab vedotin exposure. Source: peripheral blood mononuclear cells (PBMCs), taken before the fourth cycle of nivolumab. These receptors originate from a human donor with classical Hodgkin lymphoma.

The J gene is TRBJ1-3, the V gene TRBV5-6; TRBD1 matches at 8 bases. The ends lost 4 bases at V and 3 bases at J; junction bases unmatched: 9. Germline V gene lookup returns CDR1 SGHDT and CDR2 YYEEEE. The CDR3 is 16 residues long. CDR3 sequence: CASSTDRVLYGNTIYF. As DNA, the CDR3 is TGTGCCAGCAGCACGGACAGGGTCCTTTATGGAAACACCATATATTTT.

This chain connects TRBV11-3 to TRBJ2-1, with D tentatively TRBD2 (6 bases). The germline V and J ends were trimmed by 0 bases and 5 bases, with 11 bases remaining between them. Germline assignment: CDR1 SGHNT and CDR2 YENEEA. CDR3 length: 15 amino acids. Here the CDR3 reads CASSLEGLANNEQFF. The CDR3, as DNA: TGTGCCAGCAGCTTAGAGGGGCTAGCGAACAATGAGCAGTTCTTC.

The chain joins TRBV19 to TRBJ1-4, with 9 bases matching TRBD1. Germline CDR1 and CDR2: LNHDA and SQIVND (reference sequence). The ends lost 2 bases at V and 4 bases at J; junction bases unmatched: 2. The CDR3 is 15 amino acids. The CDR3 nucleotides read TGTGCCAGTAGTATACCGGGACAGGGTAATGAAAAACTGTTTTTT. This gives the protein CASSIPGQGNEKLFF.

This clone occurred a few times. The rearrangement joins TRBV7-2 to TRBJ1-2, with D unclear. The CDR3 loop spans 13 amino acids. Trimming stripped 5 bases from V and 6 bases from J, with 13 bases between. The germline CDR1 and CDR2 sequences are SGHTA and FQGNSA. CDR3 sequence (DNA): TGTGCCAGCAGCCTTCAGACAAGGGATGGCTACACCTTC. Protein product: CASSLQTRDGYTF.

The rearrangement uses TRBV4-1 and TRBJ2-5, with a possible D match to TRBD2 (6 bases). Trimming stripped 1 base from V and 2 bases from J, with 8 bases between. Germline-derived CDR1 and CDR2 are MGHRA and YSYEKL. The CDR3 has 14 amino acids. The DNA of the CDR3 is TGCGCCAGCAGCCAAGTAGGACTACAAGAGACCCAGTACTTC. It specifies CASSQVGLQETQYF.

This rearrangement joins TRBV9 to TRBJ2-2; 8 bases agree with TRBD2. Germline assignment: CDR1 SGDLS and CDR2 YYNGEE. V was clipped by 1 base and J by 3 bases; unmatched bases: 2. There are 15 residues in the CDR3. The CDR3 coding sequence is TGTGCCAGCAGCGTACGGGGGGGAGACACCGGGGAGCTGTTTTTT. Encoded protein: CASSVRGGDTGELFF.

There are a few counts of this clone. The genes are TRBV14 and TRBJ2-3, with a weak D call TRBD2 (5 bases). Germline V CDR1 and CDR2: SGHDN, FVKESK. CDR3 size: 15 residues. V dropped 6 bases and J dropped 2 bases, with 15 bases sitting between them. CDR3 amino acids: CASSPIGRITDTQYF. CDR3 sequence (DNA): TGTGCCAGCAGTCCCATTGGGAGAATCACAGATACGCAGTATTTT.

The CDR3 sequence is CASSYVVGVGELFF. The CDR3 region has the DNA TGTGCCAGCAGTTATGTCGTCGGGGTCGGGGAGCTGTTTTTT. V and J are TRBV6-5 and TRBJ2-2; maybe TRBD2 (5 bases). Germline V CDR1 and CDR2: MNHEY, SVGAGI. Trimming cost V 3 bases and J 7 bases, with 12 bases left between them. This CDR3 is 14 amino acids long.

In nucleotides, the CDR3 is TGTGCCTCAGGACCGGGGCAGTACGAGCAGTACTTC. Protein sequence: CASGPGQYEQYF. The chain links TRBV30 to TRBJ2-7; D might be TRBD1 or TRBD2, each matching 5 bases. CDR1 GTSNPN and CDR2 SVGIG come from the germline V gene (reference sequence). The V and J ends lost 7 bases and 4 bases respectively, with 14 bases between them. CDR3 size: 12 residues.